This is a list of T cell receptor beta chains from one sample in a study of long-term antiretroviral therapy in people with HIV. Repertoires were generated with immunoSEQ multiplex PCR, while TCRdb's copy carries only in-frame clones and drops some. The table includes some 29,000 clones, roughly 78% detected once. The sequenced sample was unsorted PBMCs, obtained 1.5 years before starting antiretroviral therapy. These receptors were collected from a man in his late teens or twenties with HIV. Both conserved end residues are part of each CDR3. Each record gives: clone size, D gene, V gene, J gene, CDR3 protein, CDR3 DNA. A D gene is named only where the DNA matches it firmly. Clone size is given for some rows only: seen once, a few or many times, or a class if the clone is expanded.

NA,NA,TRBV25-1,TRBJ2-2,CASSADSPTLPNTGELFF,TGTGCCAGCAGTGCGGACAGTCCGACCCTACCGAACACCGGGGAGCTGTTTTTT
NA,NA,TRBV29-1,TRBJ1-2,CSLRGDYGYTF,TGCAGCCTCCGGGGAGACTATGGCTACACCTTC
NA,TRBD2,TRBV6-5,TRBJ2-7,CASSDPGGRAGEQYF,TGTGCCAGCTCCGATCCCGGAGGGAGGGCCGGCGAGCAGTACTTC
NA,TRBD1,TRBV4-3,TRBJ2-3,CASSPGGQGGTDTQYF,TGCGCCAGCAGCCCAGGGGGACAGGGGGGAACAGATACGCAGTATTTT
NA,TRBD2,TRBV7-9,TRBJ2-3,CASSLFTSGGGDTQYF,TGTGCCAGCAGCTTATTTACTAGCGGGGGAGGTGATACGCAGTATTTT
NA,NA,TRBV6-1,TRBJ1-4,CASSENPGRGEKLFF,TGTGCCAGCAGTGAAAACCCTGGCAGAGGGGAAAAACTGTTTTTT
NA,NA,TRBV14,TRBJ2-7,CASSQVEGDYEQYF,TGTGCCAGCAGCCAAGTTGAGGGGGACTACGAGCAGTACTTC
NA,NA,TRBV6-1,TRBJ2-5,CASSRGTGQHETQYF,TGTGCCAGCAGTAGGGGCACCGGACAGCATGAGACCCAGTACTTC
NA,NA,TRBV7-9,TRBJ2-1,CASSLSGDTEFF,TGTGCCAGCAGCTTATCGGGAGACACGGAGTTCTTC
NA,TRBD1,TRBV7-2,TRBJ2-7,CASSLRFGTGSYEQYF,TGTGCCAGCAGCTTAAGGTTCGGGACAGGGTCCTACGAGCAGTACTTC
NA,NA,TRBV4-1,TRBJ2-7,CASSQDLFPAYEQYF,TGCGCCAGCAGCCAAGATCTTTTTCCGGCCTACGAGCAGTACTTC
NA,NA,TRBV6-5,TRBJ1-1,CASSVQGTEAFF,TGTGCCAGCAGTGTACAAGGGACTGAAGCTTTCTTT
NA,NA,TRBV7-9,TRBJ2-1,CASSSGTPLSYNEQFF,TGTGCCAGCAGCTCTGGGACCCCTCTTTCCTACAATGAGCAGTTCTTC
NA,NA,TRBV4-1,TRBJ2-7,CASSQANNDEQYF,TGCGCCAGCAGCCAAGCTAATAACGACGAGCAGTACTTC
few,NA,TRBV5-1,TRBJ1-2,CASSLDSGGLNYGYTF,TGCGCCAGCAGCTTGGATAGCGGGGGCCTCAACTATGGCTACACCTTC
NA,NA,TRBV7-8,TRBJ2-3,CASSLDFAITDTQYF,TGTGCCAGCAGCTTAGACTTCGCGATCACAGATACGCAGTATTTT
once,NA,TRBV11-2,TRBJ1-1,CASIKLGAGNTEAFF,TGTGCCAGCATCAAATTAGGGGCAGGGAACACTGAAGCTTTCTTT
NA,TRBD2,TRBV7-2,TRBJ2-3,CASSPDSGGTDTQYF,TGTGCCAGCAGCCCGGATAGCGGGGGCACAGATACGCAGTATTTT
NA,NA,TRBV23-1,TRBJ2-5,CASSHRPADRTKVGETQYF,TGCGCCAGCAGTCACCGTCCCGCCGACAGGACCAAAGTAGGAGAGACCCAGTACTTC
few,NA,TRBV5-1,TRBJ1-2,CASSFGEGTYGYTF,TGCGCCAGCAGCTTTGGTGAGGGGACCTATGGCTACACCTTC
NA,NA,TRBV6-1,TRBJ2-1,CASSPWGAYNEQFF,TGTGCCAGCAGCCCTTGGGGTGCCTACAATGAGCAGTTCTTC
NA,NA,TRBV7-9,TRBJ2-1,CASSFIHEQFF,TGTGCCAGCAGCTTTATCCATGAGCAGTTCTTC
NA,NA,TRBV7-2,TRBJ2-7,CASSSGRGTYEQYF,TGTGCCAGCAGCTCGGGACGGGGAACCTACGAGCAGTACTTC
NA,NA,TRBV19,TRBJ2-5,CASSTRGETQYF,TGTGCCAGTAGTACGAGGGGAGAAACCCAGTACTTC
NA,NA,TRBV10-3,TRBJ1-2,CAISEIGTRGYTF,TGTGCCATCAGTGAGATTGGGACACGAGGCTACACCTTC
once,TRBD1,TRBV7-8,TRBJ1-5,CASSLFTPFVRTGTEGNQPQHF,TGTGCCAGCAGCTTATTCACGCCATTCGTAAGGACCGGGACAGAGGGCAATCAGCCCCAGCATTTT
NA,NA,TRBV5-1,TRBJ2-7,CASSLEWGRGHEQYF,TGCGCCAGCAGCTTGGAATGGGGCAGGGGTCACGAGCAGTACTTC
few,NA,TRBV9,TRBJ1-4,CASSVEGAFNEKLFF,TGTGCCAGCAGCGTAGAAGGGGCGTTCAATGAAAAACTGTTTTTT
NA,NA,TRBV11-2,TRBJ1-2,CASSPSTGFYGYTF,TGTGCCAGCAGCCCTTCGACAGGCTTCTATGGCTACACCTTC
NA,TRBD1,TRBV5-1,TRBJ1-3,CASSLAGQGVGNTIYF,TGCGCCAGCAGCTTGGCTGGACAGGGCGTCGGAAACACCATATATTTT
NA,NA,TRBV28,TRBJ2-1,CASRADSYNEQFF,TGTGCCAGCAGGGCGGACTCCTACAATGAGCAGTTCTTC
once,TRBD2,TRBV11-2,TRBJ2-5,CASSLEGGRETQYF,TGTGCCAGCAGCTTAGAGGGGGGGAGAGAGACCCAGTACTTC
NA,NA,TRBV30,TRBJ1-2,CAWTGGTSGYTF,TGTGCCTGGACGGGGGGGACAAGTGGCTACACCTTC
NA,NA,TRBV7-9,TRBJ1-3,CASSSHRTAFLGNTIYF,TGTGCCAGCAGCTCCCACAGGACGGCCTTCTTGGGAAACACCATATATTTT
once,NA,TRBV18,TRBJ2-7,CASSPAGWSRTYEQYF,TGTGCCAGCTCACCGGCAGGGTGGTCCAGAACCTACGAGCAGTACTTC
NA,TRBD1,TRBV6-5,TRBJ1-1,CASTGTGLNTEAFF,TGTGCCAGCACCGGGACAGGTCTGAACACTGAAGCTTTCTTT
NA,NA,TRBV6-5,TRBJ1-2,CASSKTGASYGYTF,TGTGCCAGCAGTAAAACCGGGGCTAGCTATGGCTACACCTTC
NA,TRBD1,TRBV5-4,TRBJ2-5,CASSLGQGVETQYF,TGTGCCAGCAGCTTGGGCCAGGGGGTAGAGACCCAGTACTTC
NA,TRBD1,TRBV11-3,TRBJ2-7,CASSLGTGGYEQYF,TGTGCCAGCAGCTTAGGGACAGGGGGCTACGAGCAGTACTTC
NA,TRBD1,TRBV6-4,TRBJ2-7,CASIPPGTGPYEQYF,TGTGCCAGCATCCCGCCCGGGACAGGGCCCTACGAGCAGTACTTC
few,NA,TRBV27,TRBJ2-7,CASSLFGGAPFGEQYF,TGTGCCAGCAGTTTATTTGGCGGGGCCCCGTTCGGCGAGCAGTACTTC
NA,NA,TRBV27,TRBJ2-3,CASSFGGPSTDTQYF,TGTGCCAGCAGTTTTGGGGGTCCTAGCACAGATACGCAGTATTTT